These T cell receptor beta chains were read from a single sample in a study of T cell responses to AZD1222 COVID-19 vaccine. Sequencing used immunoSEQ multiplex PCR; TCRdb keeps in-frame clones, though not all of them. The top ten clones hold 6.9% of a sample with roughly 160,000 clones, 80% to 90% of them seen once. This specimen was peripheral blood, taken on day 0 of AZD1222 vaccination. These TCRs come from an adult in good health. CDR3s include the opening cysteine and the closing phenylalanine or tryptophan. A D gene is named only where the DNA matches it firmly. Expanded clones get a size class; other rows say once, few or many, or leave the size out.

clone_size	v_call	cdr3_length	j_call	d_call	cdr3_aa	cdr3_nt
.	TRBV11-3	14	TRBJ2-5	TRBD2	CASSPRGGQETQYF	TGTGCCAGCAGCCCCCGGGGGGGCCAAGAGACCCAGTACTTC
.	TRBV14	16	TRBJ1-1	.	CASSQELRGANTEAFF	TGTGCCAGCAGCCAAGAATTGAGGGGGGCGAACACTGAAGCTTTCTTT
.	TRBV27	15	TRBJ2-1	.	CASSLYQGAPGEQFF	TGTGCCAGCAGTTTATACCAGGGCGCCCCAGGGGAGCAGTTCTTC
.	TRBV7-2	15	TRBJ2-2	.	CASSWGQLNTGELFF	TGTGCCAGCAGCTGGGGGCAGTTAAACACCGGGGAGCTGTTTTTT
.	TRBV3-1/TRBV3-2	14	TRBJ2-1	.	CASSQMGGHNEQFF	TGTGCCAGCAGCCAAATGGGGGGGCACAATGAGCAGTTCTTC
.	TRBV27	15	TRBJ1-4	.	CASRTTGATNEKLFF	TGTGCCAGCAGGACAACGGGGGCAACTAATGAAAAACTGTTTTTT
.	TRBV2	15	TRBJ1-3	.	CASREGQVVGNTIYF	TGTGCCAGCAGGGAGGGGCAGGTTGTTGGAAACACCATATATTTT
.	TRBV6-5	12	TRBJ1-1	.	CASSYSNTEAFF	TGTGCCAGCAGTTACTCCAACACTGAAGCTTTCTTT
.	TRBV6-1	12	TRBJ1-1	.	CASSWLYTEAFF	TGTGCCAGCAGTTGGCTCTACACTGAAGCTTTCTTT
.	TRBV7-3	15	TRBJ2-7	TRBD2	CASSLSSGESYEQYF	TGTGCCAGCAGCCTATCGAGCGGGGAGTCCTACGAGCAGTACTTC
once	TRBV24-1	15	TRBJ2-5	.	CATSDLQHNQETQYF	TGTGCCACCAGTGATTTACAACATAACCAAGAGACCCAGTACTTC
.	TRBV2	15	TRBJ2-2	.	CASMRDPTYTGELFF	TGTGCCAGCATGCGGGACCCGACGTACACCGGGGAGCTGTTTTTT
.	TRBV7-2	15	TRBJ2-7	TRBD2	CASSLVPGGTYEQYF	TGTGCCAGCAGCTTAGTCCCGGGGGGGACCTACGAGCAGTACTTC
once	TRBV7-6	18	TRBJ2-1	TRBD2	CASSLVIGSGGSYNEQFF	TGTGCCAGCAGCTTAGTAATTGGAAGCGGGGGCTCCTACAATGAGCAGTTCTTC
.	TRBV24-1	14	TRBJ2-2	.	CATSDAGGAGELFF	TGTGCCACCAGTGACGCCGGCGGGGCCGGGGAGCTGTTTTTT
few	TRBV19	16	TRBJ1-6	.	CASSIPSSNRISPLHF	TGTGCCAGTAGTATTCCCTCTAGCAACCGTATTTCACCCCTCCACTTT
.	TRBV9	15	TRBJ2-1	TRBD2	CASSPGTSLFNEQFF	TGTGCCAGCAGCCCAGGGACTAGCCTGTTCAATGAGCAGTTCTTC
.	TRBV6-5	14	TRBJ2-1	TRBD2	CASSRTSGGDEQFF	TGTGCCAGCAGTCGGACTAGCGGGGGGGATGAGCAGTTCTTC
.	TRBV24-1	13	TRBJ2-2	.	CATKGDDTGELFF	TGTGCCACCAAGGGGGATGACACCGGGGAGCTGTTTTTT
.	TRBV3-1/TRBV3-2	14	TRBJ2-5	.	CASSQGWGQETQYF	TGTGCCAGCAGCCAAGGCTGGGGACAAGAGACCCAGTACTTC
.	TRBV30	15	TRBJ1-5	TRBD1	CAWSLQGANNQPQHF	TGTGCCTGGAGTCTCCAGGGGGCCAACAATCAGCCCCAGCATTTT
once	TRBV11-1	13	TRBJ1-1	.	CASSLAGNTEAFF	TGTGCCAGCAGCTTAGCAGGGAACACTGAAGCTTTCTTT
.	TRBV23-1	14	TRBJ1-1	.	CASYWPQTHTEAFF	TGCGCCAGTTACTGGCCCCAGACACACACTGAAGCTTTCTTT
once	TRBV10-1	16	TRBJ1-1	TRBD1	CASSERSGGLNTEAFF	TGCGCCAGCAGTGAGCGGTCAGGGGGCTTGAACACTGAAGCTTTCTTT
.	TRBV13	11	TRBJ1-1	.	CASSAYTEAFF	TGTGCCAGCAGCGCGTACACTGAAGCTTTCTTT
.	TRBV10-3	19	TRBJ1-2	TRBD1	CAISESKGAPDQVPYGYTF	TGTGCCATCAGTGAGTCGAAGGGGGCCCCAGATCAGGTCCCCTATGGCTACACCTTC
.	TRBV6-5	14	TRBJ1-1	.	CASSTRSTGPEAFF	TGTGCCAGCAGTACCCGTTCGACAGGACCTGAAGCTTTCTTT
once	TRBV6-6	16	TRBJ1-5	.	CASRKGEIGPNQPQHF	TGTGCCAGCAGGAAAGGGGAAATTGGTCCCAATCAGCCCCAGCATTTT
.	TRBV5-6	12	TRBJ2-1	.	CASSPGPTLWFF	TGTGCCAGCAGCCCAGGGCCGACCCTCTGGTTCTTC
once	TRBV14	18	TRBJ2-3	.	CASSLTDSSLSPTDTQYF	TGTGCCAGCAGCCTCACGGACTCTAGTCTCAGCCCCACAGATACGCAGTATTTT